This entry features one T cell receptor beta chain sequence. This clone was counted once. It has no known antigen specificity. Base qualities are not recorded, but no much larger clone differs from it by a single base. Patients with autoimmune disease history or receiving systemic immunosuppression were excluded from the trial. Peripheral blood for TCR sequencing was collected from all dose cohorts at baseline, on cycle 4 day 1, and on cycle 7 day 1. The samples were drawn from a first-in-human, open-label, multicenter phase I dose-escalation trial of ivuxolimab. Adults with locally advanced or metastatic melanoma, renal cell carcinoma, hepatocellular carcinoma or head and neck squamous cell carcinoma were enrolled in the trial. CD4+ and CD8+ T cells were sorted separately from peripheral blood before TCR sequencing. For sequencing of the TCRbeta CDR3 region, genomic DNA was extracted from the sorted cells. TCRbeta CDR3 regions were sequenced using the immunoSEQ Assay. TCRdb holds this immuneACCESS table with in-frame rearrangements only. Some clones are missing; in checked studies, unresolved V genes explain under half, and the rest has no known cause. Within this sample are fewer than 95,000 clones, with roughly 89% of them counted one time only. Together, the top ten hold under 0.95% of the sample.

These data belong to a study of OX40 agonist ivuxolimab in advanced cancers. With regard to the full study: The costimulatory receptor OX40 (CD134) was targeted by ivuxolimab, a fully human IgG2 agonistic monoclonal antibody. Intravenous ivuxolimab was administered to patients every 2 weeks at six dose levels: 0.01, 0.1, 0.3, 1.5, 3 and 10 mg/kg. Of the 50 to 55 dose-escalation patients, hepatocellular carcinoma was present in 19, melanoma in roughly 15, renal cell carcinoma in 9 and head and neck cancer in 9. In the dose-escalation cohort, 75% to 85% of patients were male, and the mean age was around 60 years with a range of roughly 20 to 79. Prior anti-PD-1, anti-PD-L1 or anti-CTLA-4 therapy was permitted, and about two fifths of dose-escalation patients had received checkpoint inhibitors. Partial responses were achieved by three dose-escalation patients, of whom one had hepatocellular carcinoma and two had cutaneous melanoma. Peripheral TCRbeta sequencing aimed to test whether ivuxolimab altered TCR sequence diversity and caused clonal T-cell expansion. The paper reports the monotherapy dose-escalation portion (N ≈ 50 patients) of the phase I ivuxolimab trial.

Overall results and qualifications from the work: At doses from 0.1 to 3.0 mg/kg, clonal expansion was seen in both CD4+ and CD8+ blood T cells between baseline and week 6. Low levels of normalized T-cell clonal expansion were also shown by some nonresponding patients. After ivuxolimab, more expanded clones were found on average in CD8+ T cells than in CD4+ T cells. In the 0.1-3.0 mg/kg groups, partial responders had among the lowest normalized peripheral clonal expansion, particularly in CD8+ T cells. The antigen specificity of the clonally expanded peripheral T cells was not determined.

The input for sequencing was CD4+ or CD8+ T cells sorted from blood, taken in a trial of the OX40 agonist ivuxolimab. The TCR was taken from an adult with an advanced solid tumor such as melanoma, head and neck, liver or kidney cancer.

DNA sequence: TGTGCCAGCAGCCCAAAAGGGGGCCCATACTACGAGCAGTACTTC. Its coded protein is CASSPKGGPYYEQYF. The rearranged chain carries TRBV7-2 and TRBJ2-7; the central 7 bases match TRBD1. V is cut back by 5 bases and J by 3 bases, with 10 bases in the junction unmatched. From cysteine to phenylalanine, the CDR3 is 15 amino acids long. Solely the CDR3 DNA is kept, with 45 bases framed from the first base. The germline V gene encodes CDR1 SGHTA and CDR2 FQGNSA.